The 2 T cell receptor beta chains listed next were all sequenced from one sample in a study of CD8+ T cells in alopecia areata (dated by TCRdb to 2017 to 2018). The library was built by means of the immunoSEQ multiplex PCR assay. RNA was extracted from all samples and reverse transcribed into cDNA as template for TCR sequencing. Entries here come from immuneACCESS through TCRdb and include only in-frame sequences with V and J called. Some clones fail to appear in such tables; in the studies checked, an unresolved V gene covers under half of the shortfall, and the cause of the remainder is unknown. For this sample the table gives around 140,000 clones, of which approximately 49% were detected only once. The ten largest clones represent under 20% of the sample. The time point label corresponds to: baseline before oral tofacitinib. The sample consisted of CD8+ T cells sorted from blood, taken at week 0. These receptors were obtained from a human donor with alopecia areata.

This clone has only a few counts. The chain links TRBV13 to TRBJ2-7; D is undetermined. The CDR3 spans 13 residues. Per the germline V gene, CDR1 is PRHDT and CDR2 is FYEKMQ (reference sequence). V was clipped by 5 bases and J by 0 bases, with 8 bases between them. CDR3 nucleotides: TGTGCCAGCAGCAGTGAGGTCTCCTACGAGCAGTACTTC. Its translation: CASSSEVSYEQYF.

V and J are TRBV19 and TRBJ2-7, with TRBD2 matching over 9 bases. Germline assignment: CDR1 LNHDA and CDR2 SQIVND (reference sequence). The CDR3 loop spans 13 amino acids. J gave up 5 bases and V 5 bases, and 4 bases lay outside the gene matches. The CDR3 sequence is CASSRLAGNEQYF. CDR3 bases: TGTGCCAGTAGTCGCCTAGCGGGGAACGAGCAGTACTTC.